Listed here are 23 T cell receptor beta chains from one sample, sequenced in a study of cytomegalovirus exposure and HLA in healthy donors. The PCR was carried out with 60 Vbeta primers and 13 Jbeta primers. Profiled with immunoSEQ multiplex PCR; TCRdb holds only in-frame clones, not every one. This table has approximately 170,000 clones, over 70% appearing once. The specimen was PBMCs. These receptors all stem from a woman younger than 30 in good health and CMV-seronegative.

This clone showed up just a few times. The chain carries TRBV6-1 and TRBJ1-4; 7 nucleotides agree with TRBD1. Germline V CDR1 and CDR2: MNHNS, SASEGT. The CDR3 runs 14 residues. Germline trimming cut 1 base from V and 10 bases from J; bases unmatched to any gene: 6. This chain's CDR3 is CASSEERGRLKLFF. The DNA of the CDR3 is TGTGCCAGCAGTGAAGAAAGGGGGCGGCTAAAACTGTTTTTT.

This clone is a singleton in its sample. The V gene is TRBV4-2, the J gene TRBJ2-2; D unclear. The CDR3 runs 14 residues. V lost 10 bases to trimming and J lost 1 base, with 13 bases between them. The germline V gene has CDR1 LGHNA and CDR2 YNFKEQ. In nucleotides, the CDR3 is TGTGCCACCGCTCCGGAGAGGAACACCGGGGAGCTGTTTTTT. This translates into CATAPERNTGELFF.

The chain recombines TRBV7-2 with TRBJ1-3, with D tentatively TRBD1 (5 bases). V was pared by 6 bases and J by 0 bases, with 12 bases between. The germline V gene has CDR1 SGHTA and CDR2 FQGNSA. The CDR3 runs 15 residues. The CDR3 DNA reads as TGTGCCAGCAGTCTCGACGGACACTCTGGAAACACCATATATTTT. This encodes CASSLDGHSGNTIYF.

The chain joins TRBV9 to TRBJ2-5, with a weak D call TRBD1 (5 bases). Trimming took off 0 bases at V and 1 base at J, with 10 bases between the two ends. Germline CDR1 SGDLS, CDR2 YYNGEE. The CDR3 consists of 15 residues. The CDR3 DNA reads as TGTGCCAGCAGCGTAGATGGCAGGGCCCAAGAGACCCAGTACTTC. Amino acid sequence: CASSVDGRAQETQYF. The entire variable domain, with the rest obtained from reference TRBV9 and TRBJ2-5, is as follows: DSGVTQTPKHLITATGQRVTLRCSPRSGDLSVYWYQQSLDQGLQFLIQYYNGEERAKGNILERFSAQQFPDLHSELNLSSLELGDSALYFCASSVDGRAQETQYFGPGTRLLVL.

The gene calls are TRBV7-9 and TRBJ2-7; possibly TRBD1 for D (6 bases). The CDR3 loop spans 14 amino acids. Looked up from germline, CDR1 is SEHNR and CDR2 is FQNEAQ (reference sequence). V dropped 2 bases and J dropped 5 bases, with 13 bases sitting between them. The CDR3 region is CASSLRQGSHEQYF. CDR3 coding DNA: TGTGCCAGCAGCTTAAGGCAGGGGAGCCACGAGCAGTACTTC.

This clone was seen only once. The chain recombines TRBV19 with TRBJ2-3; D gene unclear. Trimming removed 11 bases at V and 0 bases at J, with 12 bases between. From germline, CDR1 is LNHDA and CDR2 SQIVND (reference sequence). The CDR3 covers 13 residues. Here the CDR3 DNA reads TGTGCCGCCAGCGATTGGAGCACAGATACGCAGTATTTT. It yields the protein CAASDWSTDTQYF.

The V gene is TRBV30, the J gene TRBJ1-2; 7 bases match TRBD1. The CDR3 consists of 13 residues. The V and J ends lost 3 bases and 6 bases, in that order; junction bases with no gene match: 7. Germline lookup yields CDR1 GTSNPN and CDR2 SVGIG (reference sequence). CDR3 protein: CAWSAGQLNGYTF. CDR3 coding DNA: TGTGCCTGGAGCGCGGGACAGCTCAATGGCTACACCTTC.

The chain has TRBV4-2 and TRBJ2-1, with a weak D call TRBD2 (7 bases). V lost 4 bases and J 6 bases, leaving 16 bases between the germline ends. The CDR3 loop spans 15 amino acids. The germline CDR1 and CDR2 sequences are LGHNA and YNFKEQ. The CDR3 region has the DNA TGTGCCAGCAGCCCTTTTGGGGGGGGGCGCAATGAGCAGTTCTTC. Amino acid sequence: CASSPFGGGRNEQFF.

The chain is built from TRBV4-2 and TRBJ1-1; D unclear. Germline CDR1 and CDR2: LGHNA and YNFKEQ. Trimming took 4 bases from V and 0 from J, leaving 12 bases between them. The CDR3 contains 15 residues. CDR3 sequence: CASSRKTGVNTEAFF. CDR3 nucleotide sequence: TGTGCCAGCAGCCGAAAAACGGGAGTGAACACTGAAGCTTTCTTT.

The V gene is TRBV4-2, the J gene TRBJ2-5, with 7 bases matching TRBD2. J was trimmed by 4 bases and V by 2 bases; bases with no gene match: 10. Germline values: CDR1 LGHNA, CDR2 YNFKEQ. The CDR3 consists of 16 residues. CDR3 protein: CASSQSILAGRETQYF. The CDR3 DNA sequence: TGTGCCAGCAGCCAATCGATTTTAGCGGGTCGAGAGACCCAGTACTTC.

J is TRBJ1-2 and V is TRBV7-3; D is undetermined. CDR1 SGHTA and CDR2 FQGTGA come from the germline V gene. CDR3 length: 13 amino acids. V gave up 6 bases and J gave up 9 bases, with 17 bases separating them. The CDR3 DNA is TGTGCCAGCAGTCCGGACGGACGGGATCGCTACACCTTC. Its protein product is CASSPDGRDRYTF.

As to this clone: Mismatch with germline at one junction end may stem from a read error. The V gene is TRBV2, the J gene TRBJ2-7; 8 bases are a match to TRBD1. The V gene's germline CDR1 is SNHLY and CDR2 FYNNEI. The CDR3 length is 13 residues. The CDR3 here is CASNEQGAYEQYF. CDR3 in DNA: TGTGCCAGCAATGAACAGGGGGCCTACGAGCAGTACTTC.

As concerns this clone: The junction does not match germline at one end; this may be a read error. The chain employs TRBV5-4 and TRBJ1-1, with D perhaps TRBD1 (5 bases). The CDR3 contains 14 residues. Germline lookup yields CDR1 SGHNT and CDR2 YYREEE (reference sequence). CDR3 in DNA: TGTGCCAACAGCTTGTTTCGGGGGGTGGCTGAAGCTTTCTTT. Translating gives CANSLFRGVAEAFF.

CDR3 region: CASTRDSLNQPQHF. The CDR3 DNA is TGTGCCAGTACCCGGGACAGCCTCAATCAGCCCCAGCATTTT. The chain has TRBV19 and TRBJ1-5; the match to TRBD1 covers 7 bases. Germline-derived CDR1 and CDR2 are LNHDA and SQIVND (reference sequence). The CDR3 contains 14 residues. V gave up 7 bases and J gave up 3 bases; unmatched junction bases: 6.

The V and J genes are TRBV15 and TRBJ1-5; TRBD1 is a possible D gene (5 bases). In germline, CDR1 is LNHNV, CDR2 YYDKDF (reference sequence). V was trimmed by 3 bases and J by 0 bases, leaving 15 bases between them. The CDR3 has 17 amino acids. The CDR3 sequence: CATSRRGVGGSNQPQHF. In DNA form, the CDR3 reads TGTGCCACCAGCAGGAGGGGCGTGGGGGGTAGCAATCAGCCCCAGCATTTT.

The CDR3 here is CASSLSLEAFF. CDR3 DNA sequence: TGTGCCAGCAGCTTGAGCCTGGAGGCTTTCTTT. The chain links TRBV5-6 to TRBJ1-1; D uncertain. Trimming removed 1 base from V and 11 bases from J, with 9 bases in between. Germline V gene lookup returns CDR1 SGHDT and CDR2 YYEEEE. The CDR3 has 11 amino acids.

CDR3 sequence reads: CATRQGETQYF. As DNA, the CDR3 is TGTGCCACCAGACAGGGGGAGACCCAGTACTTC. This chain joins TRBV6-1 and TRBJ2-5; TRBD1 matches 8 bases. The ends lost 10 bases at V and 5 bases at J; junction bases unmatched: 3. CDR1 MNHNS and CDR2 SASEGT come from the germline V gene. The CDR3 loop spans 11 amino acids.

The gene calls are TRBV28 and TRBJ1-1, with D unclear. Trimming cost V 5 bases and J 7 bases, with 11 bases left between them. The CDR3 is 12 amino acids. Germline CDR1 and CDR2: MDHEN and SYDVKM. In DNA form, the CDR3 reads TGTGCCAGCAGTCCCCGCGGTAATGAAGCTTTCTTT. Its protein product is CASSPRGNEAFF.

The J gene is TRBJ2-3, the V gene TRBV5-6, with 7 bases lining up with TRBD1. The germline V gene encodes CDR1 SGHDT and CDR2 YYEEEE. Trimming at V came to 3 bases and at J to 2 bases, leaving 3 bases not matched to a gene. This CDR3 has 14 residues. In DNA, the CDR3 is TGTGCCAGCAGCTACGGACAGGTCACAGATACGCAGTATTTT. Its translation: CASSYGQVTDTQYF.

V usage is TRBV30 and J usage is TRBJ2-7, with D possibly matching TRBD2 (5 bases). The germline V and J ends were trimmed by 1 base and 4 bases, with 5 bases remaining between them. The CDR3 runs 11 residues. CDR1 and CDR2 from the germline V gene are GTSNPN and SVGIG (reference sequence). As DNA, the CDR3 is TGTGCCTGGAGTGCGGGGTACGAGCAGTACTTC. It is translated as CAWSAGYEQYF. The full variable domain, its missing parts supplied by reference TRBV30 and TRBJ2-7, is SQTIHQWPATLVQPVGSPLSLECTVEGTSNPNLYWYRQAAGRGLQLLFYSVGIGQISSEVPQNLSASRPQDRQFILSSKKLLLSDSGFYLCAWSAGYEQYFGPGTRLTVT.

The chain combines TRBV7-3 with TRBJ2-2, with TRBD2 matching 10 bases. Germline V gives CDR1 SGHTA, CDR2 FQGTGA. The CDR3 has 17 amino acids. V lost 6 bases and J lost 1; bases outside the gene matches: 8. The CDR3: CASSQMWTSGNTGELFF. The DNA for the CDR3 is TGTGCCAGCAGTCAAATGTGGACTAGCGGGAACACCGGGGAGCTGTTTTTT. Supplemented by reference TRBV7-3 and TRBJ2-2, the full variable domain reads GAGVSQTPSNKVTEKGKYVELRCDPISGHTALYWYRQSLGQGPEFLIYFQGTGAADDSGLPNDRFFAVRPEGSVSTLKIQRTERGDSAVYLCASSQMWTSGNTGELFFGEGSRLTVL.

The chain carries TRBV9 and TRBJ1-6; the D is unclear. This CDR3 contains 12 residues. Trimming left V 4 bases short and J 8 bases short, with 7 bases between. CDR1 and CDR2 (germline): SGDLS, YYNGEE. The CDR3 spells CASSPEDSPLHF. The CDR3 DNA reads as TGTGCCAGCAGCCCCGAGGATTCACCCCTCCACTTT. The full variable domain, rest sourced from reference TRBV9 and TRBJ1-6, is DSGVTQTPKHLITATGQRVTLRCSPRSGDLSVYWYQQSLDQGLQFLIQYYNGEERAKGNILERFSAQQFPDLHSELNLSSLELGDSALYFCASSPEDSPLHFGNGTRLTVT.

This chain uses TRBV29-1 with TRBJ2-1; D remains unclear. Trimming shortened V by 7 bases and J by 4 bases, and 5 bases separated the two germline ends. The germline gives CDR1 SQVTM, CDR2 ANQGSEA. This CDR3 is built from 10 residues. CDR3 DNA sequence: TGCAGCGCCGTTTACAATGAGCAGTTCTTC. This sequence encodes CSAVYNEQFF.